The table lists the clone carrying this T cell receptor beta chain with many counts. Its matching antigen is unknown. Time point in this sample: patch test 2, 6 weeks after DPC sensitization. Stated treatment: therapeutic diphenylcyclopropenone sensitization with weekly scalp DPC. The data derive from a study of human T cells and chemical hapten exposure. General study results and limits: Versus controls, expanded TCRs had significantly more large CDR3 similarity clusters.

TCRdb reprocessed the RACE reads with MiXCR, giving one entry per CDR3 protein. The sample consists of over 100,000 distinct CDR3 sequences, about a tenth of them appearing once. Trimming removed 2 bases at V and 10 bases at J, with 9 bases between. The CDR3 covers 13 residues. The germline CDR1 and CDR2 sequences are MNHEY and SVGAGI. Sequences were derived from whole blood, sampled in connection with sensitization to the hapten diphenylcyclopropenone (DPC). V and J are TRBV6-5 and TRBJ1-6, with unresolved D. This receptor was obtained from a woman in her thirties or forties with alopecia areata. Some clones in this sample may be carry-over from other donors' samples. Here the CDR3 DNA reads TGTGCCAGCAGTTACGAACTTCGGTCACCCCTCCACTTT. This encodes CASSYELRSPLHF.